The clone carrying this T cell receptor (beta chain) has just one count. The antigen is undetermined. These data come from a study of vaccination and CD4 T cells after COVID-19. Overall study results and limits: Among reactive clones from convalescent patients, a median roughly 90% appeared only post-vaccination.

Time point noted: late sampling 161 to 241 days after vaccination in a few convalescent patients. Treatment in this sample: roughly 10-day PBMC culture with coronavirus spike peptide pools or control peptides (ViraFEST assay). Isolation of CD4+ T cells by negative selection took place after nine to eleven days of culture. Cultured CD4+ T cell DNA underwent sequencing with the Oncomine TCR Beta short-read assay. In this case, cultured CD4+ T cells provided the extracted genomic DNA. TCRdb re-called the PCR reads with MiXCR, one entry per CDR3 protein. The table lists around 20,000 distinct CDR3 sequences, about a third of them singletons, with 2.5% to 3% in the top ten. The clonotype originates from a human donor who had recovered from COVID-19. Sequenced material: CD4+ T cells from blood, cultured in vitro, taken about 7 months after SARS-CoV-2 vaccination.

The CDR3 sequence is CASSLFSSGSTSETQYF. For the CDR3, the DNA is TGTGCCAGCAGCTTATTTTCTAGCGGGAGTACCTCAGAGACCCAGTACTTC. The chain links TRBV7-8 to TRBJ2-5; TRBD2 matches 10 bases. CDR3 length: 17 residues. V gave up 2 bases and J gave up 4 bases; unmatched junction bases: 10. Germline V gene sequence: CDR1 SGHVS, CDR2 FQNEAQ.